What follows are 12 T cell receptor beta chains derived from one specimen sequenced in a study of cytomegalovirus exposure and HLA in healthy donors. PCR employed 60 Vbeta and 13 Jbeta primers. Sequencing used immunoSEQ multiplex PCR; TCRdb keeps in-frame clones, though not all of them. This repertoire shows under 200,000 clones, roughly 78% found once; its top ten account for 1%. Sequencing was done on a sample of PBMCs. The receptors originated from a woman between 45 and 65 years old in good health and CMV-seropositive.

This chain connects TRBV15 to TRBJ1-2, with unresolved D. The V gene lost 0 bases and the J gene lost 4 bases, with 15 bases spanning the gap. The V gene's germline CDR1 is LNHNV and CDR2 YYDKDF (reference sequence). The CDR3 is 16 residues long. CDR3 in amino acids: CATSRDRGRASYGYTF. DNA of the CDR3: TGTGCCACCAGCAGAGATCGGGGTAGGGCCAGCTATGGCTACACCTTC.

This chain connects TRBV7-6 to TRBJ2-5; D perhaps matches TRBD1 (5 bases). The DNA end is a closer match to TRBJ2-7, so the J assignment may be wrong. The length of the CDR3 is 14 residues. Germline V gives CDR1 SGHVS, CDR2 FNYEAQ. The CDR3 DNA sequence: TGTGCCAGCAGCGGTGGGGCAGGACCCTACGAGCAGTACTTC. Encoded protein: CASSGGAGPYEQYF.

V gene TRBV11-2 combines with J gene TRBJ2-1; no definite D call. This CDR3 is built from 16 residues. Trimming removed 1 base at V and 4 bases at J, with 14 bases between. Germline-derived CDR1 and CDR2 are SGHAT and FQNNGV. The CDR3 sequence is CASSLGLIPLYNEQFF. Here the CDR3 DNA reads TGTGCCAGCAGCTTAGGGCTCATCCCCTTGTACAATGAGCAGTTCTTC. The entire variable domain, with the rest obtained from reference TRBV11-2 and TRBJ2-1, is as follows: EAGVAQSPRYKIIEKRQSVAFWCNPISGHATLYWYQQILGQGPKLLIQFQNNGVVDDSQLPKDRFSAERLKGVDSTLKIQPAKLEDSAVYLCASSLGLIPLYNEQFFGPGTRLTVL.

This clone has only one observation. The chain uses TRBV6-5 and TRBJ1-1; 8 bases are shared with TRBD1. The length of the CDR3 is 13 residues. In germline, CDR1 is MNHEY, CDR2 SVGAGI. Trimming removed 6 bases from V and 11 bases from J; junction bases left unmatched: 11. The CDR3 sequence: CASRLDRGELAFF. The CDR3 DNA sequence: TGTGCCAGCAGACTCGACAGGGGCGAGTTGGCTTTCTTT.

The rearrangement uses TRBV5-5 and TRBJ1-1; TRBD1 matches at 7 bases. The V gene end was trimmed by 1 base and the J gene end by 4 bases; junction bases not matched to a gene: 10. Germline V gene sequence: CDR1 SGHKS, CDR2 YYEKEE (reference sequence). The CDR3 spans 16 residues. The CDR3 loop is CASSLTWGRGSTEAFF. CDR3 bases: TGTGCCAGCAGCTTGACTTGGGGCAGGGGGTCCACTGAAGCTTTCTTT. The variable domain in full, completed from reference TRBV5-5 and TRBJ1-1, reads DAGVTQSPTHLIKTRGQQVTLRCSPISGHKSVSWYQQVLGQGPQFIFQYYEKEERGRGNFPDRFSARQFPNYSSELNVNALLLGDSALYLCASSLTWGRGSTEAFFGQGTRLTVV.

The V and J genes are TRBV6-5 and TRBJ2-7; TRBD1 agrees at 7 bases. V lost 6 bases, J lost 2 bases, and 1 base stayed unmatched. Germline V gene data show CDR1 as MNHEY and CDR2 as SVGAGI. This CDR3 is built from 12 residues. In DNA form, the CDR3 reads TGTGCCAGCAGCGGACAGGCCTACGAGCAGTACTTC. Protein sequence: CASSGQAYEQYF.

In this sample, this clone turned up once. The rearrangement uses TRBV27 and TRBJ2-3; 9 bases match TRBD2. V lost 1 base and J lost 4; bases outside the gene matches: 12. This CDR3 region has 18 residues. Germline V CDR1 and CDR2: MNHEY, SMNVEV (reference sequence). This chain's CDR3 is CASSLYLGGGAGPDTQYF. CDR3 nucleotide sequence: TGTGCCAGCAGTTTATACTTGGGCGGGGGGGCCGGCCCAGATACGCAGTATTTT.

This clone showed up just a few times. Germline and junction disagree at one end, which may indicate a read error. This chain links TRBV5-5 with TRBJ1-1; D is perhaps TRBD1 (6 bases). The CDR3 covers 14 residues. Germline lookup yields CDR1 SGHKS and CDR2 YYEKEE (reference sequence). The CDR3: CASSPYRDTVVEVF. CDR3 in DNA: TGTGCCAGCAGCCCCTACCGGGACACCGTGGTGGAGGTCTTT.

This chain's CDR3 is CAISAREGETQYF. The CDR3 coding sequence is TGTGCCATCAGTGCCAGGGAAGGGGAGACCCAGTACTTC. The chain combines TRBV10-3 with TRBJ2-5; D perhaps matches TRBD1 (5 bases). V gave up 4 bases and J gave up 5 bases, with 11 bases separating them. Germline V gene sequence: CDR1 ENHRY, CDR2 SYGVKD. The CDR3 sequence is 13 residues long.

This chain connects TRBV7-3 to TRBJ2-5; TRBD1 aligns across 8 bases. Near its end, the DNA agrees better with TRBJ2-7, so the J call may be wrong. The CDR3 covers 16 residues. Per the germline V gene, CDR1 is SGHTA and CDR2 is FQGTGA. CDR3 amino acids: CASSPIGGQGHSEQYF. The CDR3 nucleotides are TGTGCCAGCAGCCCTATTGGTGGACAGGGACATTCCGAGCAGTACTTC.

The CDR3 coding sequence is TGTGCCAGCAGCGACGGATCAGGGATTGCAACTAATGAAAAACTGTTTTTT. Its protein is CASSDGSGIATNEKLFF. J is TRBJ1-4 and V is TRBV9; D possibly corresponds to TRBD1 (5 bases). There are 17 residues in the CDR3. Germline CDR1 SGDLS, CDR2 YYNGEE. The V end lost 3 bases, the J end lost 0 bases, and 15 bases lay between the germline ends.

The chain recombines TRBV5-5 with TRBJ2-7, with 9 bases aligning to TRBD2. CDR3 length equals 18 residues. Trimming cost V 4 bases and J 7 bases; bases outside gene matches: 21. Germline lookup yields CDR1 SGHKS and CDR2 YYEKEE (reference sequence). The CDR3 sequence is CASSPGAYSGGGLREQYF. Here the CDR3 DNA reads TGTGCCAGCAGCCCCGGCGCATATAGCGGGGGAGGATTGAGGGAGCAGTACTTC.